The source of this T cell receptor beta chain is a study of shared clonotypes between healthy human individuals. Germline V gene lookup returns CDR1 MNHEY and CDR2 SVGAGI. V was shortened by 6 bases and J by 1 base, with 13 bases between the two germline ends. The CDR3 loop spans 15 amino acids. The donor population consisted of healthy HIV-negative adults with no recent acute infections or vaccinations. Profiled with immunoSEQ multiplex PCR; TCRdb holds only in-frame clones, not every one. The data hold approximately 940,000 clones, with about 80% observed a single time. Sequencing was done on a sample of memory CD4+ T cells sorted from blood. Subset indicated: CD45RA-negative fraction. This sequence was found in a man between 18 and 35 years old in good health. This rearrangement joins TRBV6-5 to TRBJ1-5, with D maybe TRBD1 (6 bases). CDR3 bases: TGTGCCAGCAGCAGTACAGGGCCCAGCAATCAGCCCCAGCATTTT. This sequence encodes CASSSTGPSNQPQHF.